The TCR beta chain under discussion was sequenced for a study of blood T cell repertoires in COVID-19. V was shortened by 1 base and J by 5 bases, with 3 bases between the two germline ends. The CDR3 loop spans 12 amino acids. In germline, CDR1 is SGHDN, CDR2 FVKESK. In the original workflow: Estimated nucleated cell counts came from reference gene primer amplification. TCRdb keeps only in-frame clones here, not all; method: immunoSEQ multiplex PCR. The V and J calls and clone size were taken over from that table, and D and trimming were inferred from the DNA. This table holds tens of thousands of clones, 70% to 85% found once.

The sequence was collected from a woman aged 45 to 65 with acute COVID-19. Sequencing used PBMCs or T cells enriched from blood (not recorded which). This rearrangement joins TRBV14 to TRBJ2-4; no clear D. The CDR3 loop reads CASSQVENIQYF. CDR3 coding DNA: TGTGCCAGCAGCCAAGTAGAAAACATTCAGTACTTC.